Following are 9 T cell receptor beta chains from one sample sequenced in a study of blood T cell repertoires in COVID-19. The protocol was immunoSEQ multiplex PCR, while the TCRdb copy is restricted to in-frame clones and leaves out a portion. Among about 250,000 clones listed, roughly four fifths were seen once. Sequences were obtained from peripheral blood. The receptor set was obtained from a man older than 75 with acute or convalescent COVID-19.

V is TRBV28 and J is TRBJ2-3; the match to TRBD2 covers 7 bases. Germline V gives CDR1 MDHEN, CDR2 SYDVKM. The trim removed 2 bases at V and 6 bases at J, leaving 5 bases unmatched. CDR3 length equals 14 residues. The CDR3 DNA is TGTGCCAGCAGTTTAACTAGCGCGGCCGATACGCAGTATTTT. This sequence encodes CASSLTSAADTQYF.

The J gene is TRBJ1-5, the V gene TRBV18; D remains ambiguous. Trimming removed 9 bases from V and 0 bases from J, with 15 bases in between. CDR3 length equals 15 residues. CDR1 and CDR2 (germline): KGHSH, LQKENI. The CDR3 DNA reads TGTGCCAGTGCCGGCCAGGCCCATAGCAATCAGCCCCAGCATTTT. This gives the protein CASAGQAHSNQPQHF. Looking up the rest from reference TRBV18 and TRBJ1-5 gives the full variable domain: NAGVMQNPRHLVRRRGQEARLRCSPMKGHSHVYWYRQLPEEGLKFMVYLQKENIIDESGMPKERFSAEFPKEGPSILRIQQVVRGDSAAYFCASAGQAHSNQPQHFGDGTRLSIL.

CDR3 bases: TGTGCTAGTGGTTTTGGACAGGGGGCAGACTATGGCTACACCTTC. Translation gives CASGFGQGADYGYTF. The chain recombines TRBV12-5 with TRBJ1-2; the match to TRBD1 covers 11 bases. V lost 3 bases, J lost 3 bases, and 3 bases stayed unmatched. The germline V gene has CDR1 LGHNT and CDR2 FRNRAP. This CDR3 spans 15 amino acids.

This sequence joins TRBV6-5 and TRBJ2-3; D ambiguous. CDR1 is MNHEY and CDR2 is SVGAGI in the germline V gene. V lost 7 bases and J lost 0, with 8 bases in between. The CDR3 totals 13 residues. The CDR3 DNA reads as TGTGCCAGCATGAGGCTGAGCACAGATACGCAGTATTTT. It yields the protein CASMRLSTDTQYF.

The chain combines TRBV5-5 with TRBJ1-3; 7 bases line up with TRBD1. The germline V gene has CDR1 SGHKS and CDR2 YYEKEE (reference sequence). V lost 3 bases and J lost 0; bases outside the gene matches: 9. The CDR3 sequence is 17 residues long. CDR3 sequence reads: CASSYTPGQRSGNTIYF. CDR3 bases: TGTGCCAGCAGCTATACCCCGGGACAGCGCTCTGGAAACACCATATATTTT.

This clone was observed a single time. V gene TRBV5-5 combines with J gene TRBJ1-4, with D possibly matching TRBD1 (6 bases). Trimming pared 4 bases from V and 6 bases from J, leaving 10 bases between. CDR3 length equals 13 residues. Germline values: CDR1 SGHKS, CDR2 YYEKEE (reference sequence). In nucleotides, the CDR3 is TGTGCCAGCAGCCACCGGACAGATGAAAAACTGTTTTTT. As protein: CASSHRTDEKLFF.

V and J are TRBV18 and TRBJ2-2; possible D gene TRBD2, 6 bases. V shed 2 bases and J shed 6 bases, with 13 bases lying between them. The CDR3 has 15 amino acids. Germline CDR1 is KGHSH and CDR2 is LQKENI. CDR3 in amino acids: CASSPVGTSAGELFF. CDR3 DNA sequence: TGTGCCAGCTCACCAGTCGGGACTTCAGCCGGGGAGCTGTTTTTT.

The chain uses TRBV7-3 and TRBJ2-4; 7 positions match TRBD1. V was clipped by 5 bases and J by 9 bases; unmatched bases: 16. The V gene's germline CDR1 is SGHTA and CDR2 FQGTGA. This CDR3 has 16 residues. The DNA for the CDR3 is TGTGCCAGCAGCCCTACCGGGACAGCCCTTTCTTCCATTCAGTACTTC. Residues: CASSPTGTALSSIQYF.

CDR3 bases: TGTGCCAGCAGGCGGGGACAGGCGAATTCACCCCTCCACTTT. It translates to CASRRGQANSPLHF. V is TRBV6-5 and J is TRBJ1-6, with TRBD1 identical over 8 bases. V gave up 6 bases and J gave up 7 bases; unmatched junction bases: 5. The CDR3 has 14 amino acids. CDR1 is MNHEY and CDR2 is SVGAGI in the germline V gene.